The 24 T cell receptor beta chains below come from one sample, sequenced in a study of glioma-infiltrating T cells. Amplification of TCR alpha and beta CDR3 regions from RNA used iRepertoire nested multiplex PCR. One entry per CDR3 protein, called by TCRdb with MiXCR from the multiplex PCR reads. The table records roughly 100,000 distinct CDR3 sequences, around 31% of them present only once. What was sequenced was glioma tissue, nonneoplastic brain tissue, or PBMCs (not recorded which). The source of these receptors is a human donor with low-grade glioma or glioblastoma, undergoing nonglioma brain surgery, or in good health (not recorded which).

This chain uses TRBV2 with TRBJ2-5, with 11 nucleotides matching TRBD2. Trimming cost V 7 bases and J 1 base; bases outside gene matches: 5. The germline CDR1 and CDR2 sequences are SNHLY and FYNNEI. CDR3 size: 15 residues. In DNA form, the CDR3 reads TGTGCCAGCACAAAACTAGCGGGGGCCCAAGAGACCCAGTACTTC. Protein product: CASTKLAGAQETQYF.

At least ten counts were recorded for this clonotype. The chain carries TRBV2 and TRBJ1-1, with D uncertain. Trimming removed 7 bases from V and 3 bases from J, with 6 bases in between. The CDR3 runs to 11 residues. CDR1 is SNHLY and CDR2 is FYNNEI in the germline V gene. The CDR3 bases are TGTGCCAGCAATTACCACACTGAAGCTTTCTTT. It translates to CASNYHTEAFF.

The CDR3 DNA reads TGTGCCAGCAGCTTATCTTTGACGGGGACGAACACCGGGGAGCTGTTTTTT. Translated, it gives CASSLSLTGTNTGELFF. The chain uses TRBV7-3 and TRBJ2-2, with D possibly TRBD2 on 5 matching bases. CDR1 and CDR2 (germline): SGHTA, FQGTGA. The CDR3 runs to 17 residues. Trimming removed 2 bases at V and 0 bases at J, with 13 bases between.

This clonotype was counted at least ten times. V gene TRBV6-1 combines with J gene TRBJ1-6; 7 positions agree with TRBD1. The CDR3 has 14 residues. After removal of 5 bases from V and 8 bases from J, the junction contained 6 bases not matched to a gene. Germline CDR1 reads MNHNS; CDR2 reads SASEGT. CDR3 coding DNA: TGTGCCAGCAGTCTCCGGGACAGAGATTCACCCCTCCACTTT. Translating gives CASSLRDRDSPLHF.

In this sample, this clonotype turned up many times. The CDR3 sequence: CASSFGGSYNEQFF. CDR3 nucleotides: TGTGCCAGCAGCTTTGGGGGGAGTTACAATGAGCAGTTCTTC. The V and J genes are TRBV7-9 and TRBJ2-1; the D gene is possibly TRBD2 (6 bases). Germline CDR1 and CDR2: SEHNR and FQNEAQ (reference sequence). Trimming took off 3 bases at V and 4 bases at J, with 10 bases between the two ends. The CDR3 runs to 14 residues. The full variable domain, with the rest looked up from reference TRBV7-9 and TRBJ2-1, is DTGVSQNPRHKITKRGQNVTFRCDPISEHNRLYWYRQTLGQGPEFLTYFQNEAQLEKSRLLSDRFSAERPKGSFSTLEIQRTEQGDSAMYLCASSFGGSYNEQFFGPGTRLTVL.

The table lists this clonotype with many counts. V and J are TRBV28 and TRBJ2-7; weak D call: TRBD1 (5 bases). Looked up from germline, CDR1 is MDHEN and CDR2 is SYDVKM. This CDR3 spans 14 amino acids. Trimming stripped 7 bases from V and 2 bases from J, with 15 bases between. CDR3 nucleotide sequence: TGTGCCAGCACCCCCCAGCGACAGACCTACGAGCAGTACTTC. Translation: CASTPQRQTYEQYF.

This clonotype was detected only a few times. The chain uses TRBV29-1 and TRBJ1-2; 10 positions agree with TRBD1. This CDR3 has 15 amino acids. V gave up 5 bases and J gave up 4 bases; unmatched junction bases: 10. The V gene's germline CDR1 is SQVTM and CDR2 ANQGSEA. The CDR3 is CSVKIRDRGTYGYTF. CDR3 sequence (DNA): TGCAGCGTTAAAATCCGGGACAGGGGTACCTATGGCTACACCTTC.

This clonotype was seen a handful of times. This chain links TRBV19 with TRBJ1-5; 8 nucleotides match TRBD1. CDR3 length: 15 amino acids. Germline CDR1 LNHDA, CDR2 SQIVND (reference sequence). With 6 bases clipped from V and 5 bases from J, the junction kept 9 bases outside the gene matches. DNA for the CDR3: TGTGCCAGTAGCCCGACAGGGGCCGACTATCAGCCCCAGCATTTT. It is translated as CASSPTGADYQPQHF.

This rearrangement joins TRBV28 to TRBJ2-6; 9 positions agree with TRBD1. Per the germline V gene, CDR1 is MDHEN and CDR2 is SYDVKM. The V and J ends lost 10 bases and 0 bases, in that order; junction bases with no gene match: 10. This CDR3 comprises 17 residues. The CDR3 reads CAIPPGQGGSGANVLTF. In DNA form, the CDR3 reads TGTGCCATACCTCCGGGACAGGGTGGCTCTGGGGCCAACGTCCTGACTTTC. Variable domain in full (rest from reference TRBV28 and TRBJ2-6): DVKVTQSSRYLVKRTGEKVFLECVQDMDHENMFWYRQDPGLGLRLIYFSYDVKMKEKGDIPEGYSVSREKKERFSLILESASTNQTSMYLCAIPPGQGGSGANVLTFGAGSRLTVL.

This clonotype was observed many times. J is TRBJ2-3 and V is TRBV3-1; D is unclear. Germline CDR1 LGHDT, CDR2 YNNKEL (reference sequence). The germline V and J ends were trimmed by 5 bases and 0 bases, with 9 bases remaining between them. CDR3 length: 14 residues. CDR3 DNA: TGTGCCAGCAGCACTGGCACTAGCACAGATACGCAGTATTTT. Translation gives CASSTGTSTDTQYF.

This clonotype was recorded at least ten times. The chain joins TRBV27 to TRBJ1-2; D is perhaps TRBD1 (6 bases). Trimming took off 3 bases at V and 6 bases at J, with 11 bases between the two ends. Germline CDR1 is MNHEY and CDR2 is SMNVEV (reference sequence). The CDR3 sequence is 13 residues long. The CDR3 DNA follows: TGTGCCAGCAGTTTCGTGGCAGGGGATGGCTACACCTTC. Encoded protein: CASSFVAGDGYTF.

Ten or more counts support this clonotype. The chain couples TRBV7-2 to TRBJ1-2; no definite D call. Germline CDR1 is SGHTA and CDR2 is FQGNSA. The V end was cut by 3 bases, the J end by 7 bases, with 9 bases between. The CDR3 contains 12 residues. Written as DNA, the CDR3 is TGTGCCAGCAGCTTCCCTGGTTCTGGCTACACCTTC. This translates into CASSFPGSGYTF.

This clonotype occurred many times. The chain links TRBV25-1 to TRBJ1-1; D ambiguous. Trimming took 8 bases from V and 4 from J, leaving 14 bases between them. Germline values: CDR1 MGHDK, CDR2 SYGVNS. The CDR3 has 13 amino acids. CDR3 region: CASLGILGTEAFF. The CDR3 nucleotides read TGTGCCAGCCTAGGGATACTCGGCACTGAAGCTTTCTTT.

On this clonotype itself: Given a much more abundant clone one base away, this may be a read error. The chain links TRBV27 to TRBJ2-7, with 9 bases lining up with TRBD1. This CDR3 is built from 12 residues. Looked up from germline, CDR1 is MNHEY and CDR2 is SMNVEV (reference sequence). The CDR3 protein is CDSSLTGGEQYF. The CDR3 coding sequence is TGTGACAGCAGTTTGACAGGGGGCGAGCAGTACTTC.

This sequence joins TRBV7-9 and TRBJ2-3, with D possibly TRBD2 on 6 matching bases. The CDR3 contains 18 residues. V was pared by 1 base and J by 6 bases, with 23 bases between. Germline-derived CDR1 and CDR2 are SEHNR and FQNEAQ (reference sequence). The CDR3 protein is CASSLGEQRAGIRDTQYF. CDR3 bases: TGTGCCAGCAGCTTAGGCGAACAGCGGGCGGGCATTCGCGATACGCAGTATTTT.

This clonotype was counted at least ten times. The V gene is TRBV20-1, the J gene TRBJ1-1; 7 nucleotides agree with TRBD1. The CDR3 spans 16 residues. CDR1 and CDR2 (germline): DFQATT, SNEGSKA (reference sequence). V shed 3 bases and J 5 bases; nucleotides not matched to a gene: 15. The CDR3 reads CSASKWAGGSRTEAFF. The CDR3 nucleotides are TGCAGTGCTAGCAAGTGGGCAGGGGGAAGTAGGACTGAAGCTTTCTTT.

To note about this clonotype: One end of the junction does not line up with germline, which may come from a read error. The chain has TRBV6-1 and TRBJ1-1; possibly TRBD1 for D (5 bases). Germline CDR1 is MNHNS and CDR2 is SASEGT. The CDR3 is 16 amino acids. The CDR3 nucleotides are TGTGGCAGCAGTGAATGGGGAGGGGCCGGGAACACTGAAGCCTTCTTT. It codes for CGSSEWGGAGNTEAFF.

As concerns this clonotype: This may stem from a read error, because a much larger clone lies one nucleotide away. The J gene is TRBJ2-7, the V gene TRBV6-1, with 12 bases identical to TRBD2. This CDR3 is built from 20 residues. Germline CDR1 reads MNHNS; CDR2 reads SASEGT. V lost 6 bases to trimming and J lost 7 bases; unmatched junction nucleotides: 25. CDR3 loop: CASRTSIPGLAGSSYNEQYF. In nucleotides, the CDR3 is TGTGCCAGCAGAACTTCTATTCCAGGACTAGCGGGATCCTCCTACAATGAGCAGTACTTC.

This clonotype appeared many times. This rearrangement joins TRBV20-1 to TRBJ2-7; 11 bases match TRBD2. The germline CDR1 and CDR2 sequences are DFQATT and SNEGSKA (reference sequence). Unmatched junction bases numbered 4, after V lost 6 bases and J lost 3 bases. The CDR3 contains 13 residues. CDR3 DNA sequence: TGCAGTGCGCCTAGCGGGGGGCACTACGAGCAGTACTTC. Amino acid sequence: CSAPSGGHYEQYF.

Concerning this clonotype: A much larger clone lies a single base off, so this may be a read error. As the CDR3 is not closed by the conserved phenylalanine or tryptophan, this likely results from a read error. The rearrangement links TRBV7-2 to TRBJ1-1; no firm D call. This CDR3 region has 13 residues. V lost 10 bases and J lost 0, with 12 bases in between. CDR1 SGHTA and CDR2 FQGNSA come from the germline V gene. CDR3 in DNA: TGTGCCACCAAAACGCAATTGAACACTGAAGCTTTCCTT. Translated, it gives CATKTQLNTEAFL.

Remarks on this clonotype: A much bigger clone sits one base away, suggesting this may be a read error. The chain is built from TRBV18 and TRBJ1-1, with D hard to call. Per the germline V gene, CDR1 is KGHSH and CDR2 is LQKENI. This CDR3 contains 14 residues. The CDR3 DNA follows: TGTGCCAGCTCACCACCCTTTGGGTCCACTGAAGCTCTCTTT. This encodes CASSPPFGSTEALF.

This clonotype has at least ten counts. The V gene is TRBV19, the J gene TRBJ2-3, with 9 bases fitting TRBD1. The germline CDR1 and CDR2 sequences are LNHDA and SQIVND (reference sequence). With V trimmed by 5 bases and J by 3 bases, 6 bases remained unmatched. The CDR3 consists of 15 residues. The CDR3 bases are TGTGCCAGTAGTGGGGGACAGGGAATTACAGATACGCAGTATTTT. Translated, it gives CASSGGQGITDTQYF.

This chain's CDR3 is CASSVELAGTNEQYF. The DNA for the CDR3 is TGTGCCAGCAGCGTAGAGCTAGCGGGGACCAACGAGCAGTACTTC. This sequence joins TRBV9 and TRBJ2-7; 9 positions match TRBD2. This CDR3 comprises 15 residues. J gave up 5 bases and V 0 bases, and 6 bases lay outside the gene matches. CDR1 is SGDLS, CDR2 YYNGEE, per germline.

V is TRBV20-1 and J is TRBJ1-5; TRBD1 is a possible D gene (5 bases). V lost 5 bases and J 0 bases, leaving 20 bases between the germline ends. The length of the CDR3 is 17 residues. Germline V gives CDR1 DFQATT, CDR2 SNEGSKA (reference sequence). DNA of the CDR3: TGCAGTGCTTTAGGGACCGATCCTTCTTATAGCAATCAGCCCCAGCATTTT. Translated, it gives CSALGTDPSYSNQPQHF.